One and the same sample provided the 31 T cell receptor beta chains below, sequenced in a study of blood T cells in healthy people across ages. Through a sample-barcoded 5' primer and a J-beta primer mix, a second PCR was run for roughly 7 to 11 cycles. A single record per CDR3 protein comes from TCRdb applying MiXCR to the 5' RACE reads. The table records around 1,800,000 distinct CDR3 sequences, about two fifths of them present only once. The sequenced sample consisted of blood. The origin of the receptors is a human donor in good health.

V is TRBV6-5 and J is TRBJ2-1, with D perhaps TRBD2 (7 bases). This CDR3 is 13 amino acids long. CDR1 and CDR2 from the germline V gene are MNHEY and SVGAGI. The V and J ends lost 6 bases and 10 bases respectively, with 16 bases between them. The CDR3 DNA follows: TGTGCCAGCAGCCCGGGGGGCCGGGTCGAGCAGTTCTTC. Translating it yields CASSPGGRVEQFF.

V usage is TRBV20-1 and J usage is TRBJ2-7, with 9 bases aligning to TRBD2. The CDR3 totals 13 residues. With V trimmed by 5 bases and J by 3 bases, 5 bases remained unmatched. CDR1 DFQATT and CDR2 SNEGSKA come from the germline V gene (reference sequence). CDR3 in DNA: TGCAGTGCTTCTAGCGGGGATCTCTACGAGCAGTACTTC. This sequence encodes CSASSGDLYEQYF.

In its sample, this clonotype was seen many times. This chain joins TRBV20-1 and TRBJ2-7, with D possibly being TRBD1 (6 bases). Germline CDR1 reads DFQATT; CDR2 reads SNEGSKA (reference sequence). The CDR3 spans 13 residues. CDR3 DNA: TGCAGCGCCCTGGGCCAGGGGTCCTACGAGCAGTACTTC. This encodes CSALGQGSYEQYF.

This clonotype was picked up a small number of times. The V and J genes are TRBV29-1 and TRBJ2-1; no reliable D call. CDR3 length: 13 amino acids. The V gene's germline CDR1 is SQVTM and CDR2 ANQGSEA. V lost 7 bases and J lost 8, with 18 bases in between. In nucleotides, the CDR3 is TGCAGCGGAGACCGGACCACGGGCGATGAGCAGTTCTTC. This sequence encodes CSGDRTTGDEQFF.

This chain links TRBV3-1 with TRBJ2-5, with a tentative D call TRBD2 (7 bases). Trimming stripped 1 base from V and 10 bases from J, with 16 bases between. The CDR3 spans 14 residues. CDR1 is LGHDT and CDR2 is YNNKEL in the germline V gene (reference sequence). CDR3 residues: CASSQGAGARGQYF. CDR3 DNA sequence: TGTGCCAGCAGCCAAGGTGCGGGGGCTCGGGGCCAGTACTTC.

This clonotype was counted between two and nine times. The V call is TRBV7-9, the J call TRBJ2-5, with 14 bases aligning to TRBD2. Germline V lookup: CDR1 SEHNR, CDR2 FQNEAQ (reference sequence). V dropped 5 bases and J dropped 1; count of bases not matched to a gene: 6. CDR3 length: 17 amino acids. The CDR3 DNA reads TGTGCCAGCAGCCCGGCGACTAGCGGGGGGGCCCAAGAGACCCAGTACTTC. This sequence encodes CASSPATSGGAQETQYF.

The chain employs TRBV6-5 and TRBJ1-4; D gene ambiguous. Germline V gives CDR1 MNHEY, CDR2 SVGAGI. V dropped 7 bases and J dropped 6 bases, with 15 bases sitting between them. The CDR3 loop spans 14 amino acids. The CDR3 nucleotides are TGTGCCAGCAACCCAGGACCGAAGGATGAAAAACTGTTTTTT. This codes for CASNPGPKDEKLFF.

The gene calls are TRBV3-1 and TRBJ2-7, with D possibly TRBD2 on 5 matching bases. The end of the DNA aligns better with TRBJ2-5, so the J call may be wrong. The CDR3 sequence is 14 residues long. Germline V gene data show CDR1 as LGHDT and CDR2 as YNNKEL (reference sequence). The CDR3 bases are TGTGCCAGTAGTAGAGGCCGAGCGGAAGAGACCCAGTACTTC. Translation gives CASSRGRAEETQYF.

This chain links TRBV29-1 with TRBJ1-2; D unclear. The germline gives CDR1 SQVTM, CDR2 ANQGSEA. The V and J ends lost 3 bases and 10 bases respectively, with 9 bases between them. This CDR3 is 10 amino acids long. The CDR3 protein is CSVEVPYYTF. For the CDR3, the DNA is TGCAGCGTTGAGGTGCCCTACTACACCTTC.

The V gene is TRBV5-5, the J gene TRBJ2-5; D uncertain. In germline, CDR1 is SGHKS, CDR2 YYEKEE (reference sequence). CDR3 length: 12 amino acids. Trimming took 4 bases from V and 11 from J, leaving 15 bases between them. The CDR3 loop reads CASSPNTLGQYF. The CDR3 nucleotides are TGTGCCAGCAGCCCCAATACCTTGGGGCAGTACTTC.

A few counts support this clonotype. The rearrangement links TRBV7-2 to TRBJ2-3; maybe TRBD1 (6 bases). V gave up 1 base and J gave up 4 bases, with 12 bases separating them. CDR1 is SGHTA, CDR2 FQGNSA, per germline. This CDR3 comprises 15 residues. The CDR3 DNA is TGTGCCAGCAGCTTAGGGGTACAGGGTGCAGATACGCAGTATTTT. This gives the protein CASSLGVQGADTQYF.

This clonotype came up a few times. The rearrangement joins TRBV3-1 to TRBJ1-2; 10 bases are a match to TRBD1. The CDR3 totals 19 residues. V gave up 1 base and J gave up 3 bases; unmatched junction bases: 14. CDR1 and CDR2 (germline): LGHDT, YNNKEL (reference sequence). The chain's CDR3 is CASSQVGTGVYEQYYGYTF. The CDR3 DNA sequence: TGTGCCAGCAGCCAAGTGGGGACAGGGGTCTACGAGCAGTACTATGGCTACACCTTC.

The rearrangement joins TRBV12-5 to TRBJ1-5; no clear D gene. The CDR3 spans 15 residues. Germline V gene data show CDR1 as LGHNT and CDR2 as FRNRAP. Trimming cost V 1 base and J 2 bases, with 9 bases left between them. This CDR3 reads CASGLGGFGNQPQHF. The CDR3 DNA follows: TGTGCTAGTGGTTTGGGGGGATTCGGCAATCAGCCCCAGCATTTT.

Concerning this clonotype itself: Just one base apart from a much larger clone, this may be a read error. V is TRBV5-5 and J is TRBJ2-5; 8 bases align to TRBD2. This CDR3 region has 14 residues. J gave up 9 bases and V 0 bases, and 7 bases lay outside the gene matches. Germline CDR1 reads SGHKS; CDR2 reads YYEKEE (reference sequence). CDR3 amino acids: CASSLADGGAPQYF. CDR3 DNA sequence: TGTGCCAGCAGCTTGGCCGACGGGGGGGCCCCCCAGTACTTC.

The genes are TRBV28 and TRBJ2-5, with D perhaps being TRBD1 or TRBD2 (7 bases each). The CDR3 runs 18 residues. The germline V gene encodes CDR1 MDHEN and CDR2 SYDVKM. V lost 5 bases to trimming and J lost 2 bases, with 24 bases between them. DNA for the CDR3: TGTGCCAGCAGTGGAGAGCCAGGGGGGGTTCAAACTCAAGAGACCCAGTACTTC. Protein: CASSGEPGGVQTQETQYF. The entire variable domain, with the rest obtained from reference TRBV28 and TRBJ2-5, is as follows: DVKVTQSSRYLVKRTGEKVFLECVQDMDHENMFWYRQDPGLGLRLIYFSYDVKMKEKGDIPEGYSVSREKKERFSLILESASTNQTSMYLCASSGEPGGVQTQETQYFGPGTRLLVL.

This clonotype was recorded a few times. The rearrangement links TRBV25-1 to TRBJ2-7, with 8 bases aligning to TRBD1. Trimming removed 8 bases from V and 0 bases from J; junction bases left unmatched: 6. The germline V gene has CDR1 MGHDK and CDR2 SYGVNS. This CDR3 spans 14 amino acids. The CDR3 region has the DNA TGTGCCAGCGGTAGGACAGGGTTCTCCTACGAGCAGTACTTC. It codes for CASGRTGFSYEQYF.

This clonotype was seen a handful of times. V usage is TRBV6-2 or TRBV6-3 and J usage is TRBJ1-2; perhaps TRBD1 as D (6 bases). V gave up 8 bases and J gave up 6 bases, with 16 bases separating them. Looked up from germline, CDR1 is MNHEY and CDR2 is SVGEGT. The CDR3 sequence is 13 residues long. The CDR3 sequence is CASSRGGRNGYTF. Here the CDR3 DNA reads TGTGCCAGCTCCAGGGGAGGGAGGAATGGCTACACCTTC.

This clonotype was counted a few times. This sequence joins TRBV5-1 and TRBJ2-1; the match to TRBD2 covers 13 bases. CDR1 and CDR2 from the germline V gene are SGHRS and YFSETQ. This CDR3 region has 16 residues. Trimming removed 3 bases from V and 5 bases from J; junction bases left unmatched: 5. The CDR3: CASSWAGTSGNNEQFF. As DNA, the CDR3 is TGCGCCAGCAGCTGGGCCGGGACTAGCGGGAACAATGAGCAGTTCTTC.

About this clonotype: The missing conserved phenylalanine or tryptophan at the end of this CDR3 makes a read error likely. The chain combines TRBV7-2 with TRBJ1-5; D not resolved. The V end lost 1 base, the J end lost 3 bases, and 13 bases lay between the germline ends. CDR3 length: 16 residues. CDR1 is SGHTA and CDR2 is FQGNSA in the germline V gene. The CDR3 here is CASSLVGGVVNQPQHC. The CDR3, as DNA: TGTGCCAGCAGCTTAGTAGGAGGAGTGGTCAATCAGCCCCAGCATTGT.

The chain has TRBV20-1 and TRBJ1-6, with D possibly being TRBD1 (5 bases). Germline loops: CDR1 DFQATT, CDR2 SNEGSKA (reference sequence). V lost 3 bases and J lost 8, with 11 bases in between. The CDR3 spans 13 residues. CDR3: CSASSQGDSPLHF. DNA of the CDR3: TGCAGTGCTAGTAGCCAGGGAGATTCACCCCTCCACTTT.

The chain links TRBV9 to TRBJ1-2; a weak D match, TRBD1 (6 bases). This CDR3 is 15 amino acids long. V lost 1 base and J 4 bases, leaving 14 bases between the germline ends. Germline-derived CDR1 and CDR2 are SGDLS and YYNGEE. CDR3: CASSVNPGEAYGYTF. CDR3 DNA sequence: TGTGCCAGCAGCGTAAATCCAGGGGAGGCCTATGGCTACACCTTC.

The V call is TRBV20-1, the J call TRBJ2-3; TRBD2 matches at 7 bases. The CDR3 has 14 residues. CDR1 DFQATT and CDR2 SNEGSKA come from the germline V gene (reference sequence). J gave up 0 bases and V 3 bases, and 3 bases lay outside the gene matches. CDR3 nucleotide sequence: TGCAGTGCTAGTATGCGGGGGAGCACAGATACGCAGTATTTT. Its translation is CSASMRGSTDTQYF.

The rearrangement joins TRBV5-1 to TRBJ2-2; D is ambiguous. This CDR3 has 16 amino acids. Looked up from germline, CDR1 is SGHRS and CDR2 is YFSETQ. V lost 4 bases, J lost 2 bases, and 15 bases lay in between. CDR3 region: CASSTRAQRNTGELFF. The DNA for the CDR3 is TGCGCCAGCAGCACACGGGCCCAGCGTAACACCGGGGAGCTGTTTTTT.

This clonotype was seen a few times. This sequence joins TRBV5-1 and TRBJ2-4; D may be TRBD1 or TRBD2 (5 bases each). Trimming cost V 2 bases and J 4 bases, with 13 bases left between them. The germline CDR1 and CDR2 sequences are SGHRS and YFSETQ. This CDR3 region has 15 residues. CDR3 amino acids: CASSFGTEQKNIQYF. The DNA for the CDR3 is TGCGCCAGCAGCTTTGGGACCGAGCAAAAAAACATTCAGTACTTC.

This chain links TRBV7-9 with TRBJ2-7; D uncertain. This CDR3 comprises 11 residues. V lost 4 bases and J lost 8, with 9 bases in between. Germline CDR1 reads SEHNR; CDR2 reads FQNEAQ (reference sequence). The CDR3: CASSYDGQQYF. DNA for the CDR3: TGTGCCAGCAGCTACGACGGACAGCAGTACTTC.

V and J are TRBV4-2 and TRBJ2-4, with D tentatively TRBD1 or TRBD2 (5 bases each). The tail of the sequence fits TRBJ2-5 better, so the J call may be wrong. The CDR3 sequence is 15 residues long. Germline V gives CDR1 LGHNA, CDR2 YNFKEQ. CDR3 region: CASSQRDGRQETQYF. CDR3 in DNA: TGTGCCAGCAGCCAACGGGACGGTCGACAAGAGACCCAGTACTTC.

The chain employs TRBV5-6 and TRBJ1-2; D ambiguous. The CDR3 covers 14 residues. Per the germline V gene, CDR1 is SGHDT and CDR2 is YYEEEE. The ends were cut back, 4 bases at V and 8 bases at J, with 18 bases in the middle. The CDR3 DNA follows: TGTGCCAGCAGCGCCTCACTAGAGGGTTACGGCTACACCTTC. This encodes CASSASLEGYGYTF.

The V and J genes are TRBV20-1 and TRBJ1-6; D ambiguous. CDR3 size: 12 residues. The V end was cut by 0 bases, the J end by 8 bases, with 5 bases between. From germline, CDR1 is DFQATT and CDR2 SNEGSKA (reference sequence). For the CDR3, the DNA is TGCAGTGCTAGAGATCGGTATTCACCCCTCCACTTT. Translating gives CSARDRYSPLHF.

This clonotype was detected ten times or more. The chain is built from TRBV28 and TRBJ2-7; 7 nucleotides match TRBD1. Germline-derived CDR1 and CDR2 are MDHEN and SYDVKM. J lost 3 bases, V lost 6 bases, and 14 bases had no gene match. The CDR3 spans 16 residues. Written as DNA, the CDR3 is TGTGCCAGCAGCCGCACCGGGACAGCTATTCTCTACGAGCAGTACTTC. Translation gives CASSRTGTAILYEQYF.

The chain uses TRBV20-1 and TRBJ2-4; TRBD2 matches 8 bases. The end of the DNA fits TRBJ2-7 better, so the J call may be wrong. Per germline, CDR1 DFQATT and CDR2 SNEGSKA (reference sequence). The CDR3 sequence is 13 residues long. The CDR3 bases are TGCAGTGCTTTGCCGACTAGCGATTACGAGCAGTACTTC. Encoded protein: CSALPTSDYEQYF.

This chain joins TRBV5-1 and TRBJ2-7, with D tentatively TRBD1 (5 bases). The germline V and J ends were trimmed by 4 bases and 4 bases, with 18 bases remaining between them. The CDR3 contains 15 residues. CDR1 SGHRS and CDR2 YFSETQ come from the germline V gene. The chain's CDR3 is CASSLRMGREYEQYF. In nucleotides, the CDR3 is TGCGCCAGCAGCCTTCGAATGGGCAGGGAATACGAGCAGTACTTC.